This TCR beta chain was retrieved from a study of a mutant IDH1 vaccine in newly diagnosed glioma. Turning to the study itself: Earlier treatment was radiotherapy, temozolomide, or both, with most getting both.

Sequencing used immunoSEQ multiplex PCR; TCRdb keeps in-frame clones, though not all of them. The data show just under 80,000 clones, with 90% to 95% seen just once and approximately 0.58% held by the top ten. Documented time point: week 5, during vaccination. A 20-mer mutant IDH1 peptide at 300 ug was injected subcutaneously with topical imiquimod. Germline trimming cut 4 bases from V and 2 bases from J; bases unmatched to any gene: 11. Germline CDR1 is SGHVS and CDR2 is FQNEAQ. CDR3 size: 17 residues. Study-level points and caveats: The study observed vaccine-induced immune responses in more than 80% of patients.

Concerning this clone: Its antigen is not identified.

The receptor's source is a woman between 45 and 65 years old with glioma. The source was PBMCs, collected from a glioma patient whose treatment included an IDH1 peptide vaccine. The chain joins TRBV7-8 to TRBJ1-3; 7 bases are a match to TRBD1. The CDR3 DNA reads TGTGCCAGCAGCTCCCCTCCCTACAGGGGCACTGGAAACACCATATATTTT. This encodes CASSSPPYRGTGNTIYF.